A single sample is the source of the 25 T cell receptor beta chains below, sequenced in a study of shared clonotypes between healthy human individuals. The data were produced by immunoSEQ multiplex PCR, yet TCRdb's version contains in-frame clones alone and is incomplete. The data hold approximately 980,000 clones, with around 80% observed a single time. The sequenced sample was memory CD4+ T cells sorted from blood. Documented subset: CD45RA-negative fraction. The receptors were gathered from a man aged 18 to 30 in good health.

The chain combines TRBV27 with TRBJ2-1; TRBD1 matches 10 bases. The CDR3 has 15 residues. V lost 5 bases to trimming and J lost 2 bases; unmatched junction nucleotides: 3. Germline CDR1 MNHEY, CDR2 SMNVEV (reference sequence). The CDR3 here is CASSRTGGPYNEQFF. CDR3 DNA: TGTGCCAGCAGTAGGACAGGGGGTCCCTACAATGAGCAGTTCTTC.

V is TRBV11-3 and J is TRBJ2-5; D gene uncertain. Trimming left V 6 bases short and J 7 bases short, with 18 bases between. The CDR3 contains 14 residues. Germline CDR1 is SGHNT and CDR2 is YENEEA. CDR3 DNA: TGTGCCAGCAGTTCGTCTCCCCCCCCGGGGACCCAGTACTTC. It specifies CASSSSPPPGTQYF.

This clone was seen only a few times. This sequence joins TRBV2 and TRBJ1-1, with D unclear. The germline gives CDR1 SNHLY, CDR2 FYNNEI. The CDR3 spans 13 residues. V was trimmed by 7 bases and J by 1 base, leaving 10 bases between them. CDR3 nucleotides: TGTGCCAGCACTACCGACCGGAACACTGAAGCTTTCTTT. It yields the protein CASTTDRNTEAFF.

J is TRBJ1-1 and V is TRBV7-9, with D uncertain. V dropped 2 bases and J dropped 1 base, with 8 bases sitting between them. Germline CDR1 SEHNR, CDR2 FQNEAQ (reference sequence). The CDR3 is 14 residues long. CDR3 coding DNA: TGTGCCAGCAGCTTAAAAGGAGGGAACACTGAAGCTTTCTTT. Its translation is CASSLKGGNTEAFF.

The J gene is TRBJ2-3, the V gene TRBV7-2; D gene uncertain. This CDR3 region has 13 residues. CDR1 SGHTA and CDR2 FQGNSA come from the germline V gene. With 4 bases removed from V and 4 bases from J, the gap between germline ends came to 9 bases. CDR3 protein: CASSSLRADTQYF. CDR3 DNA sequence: TGTGCCAGCAGCTCGCTAAGAGCAGATACGCAGTATTTT.

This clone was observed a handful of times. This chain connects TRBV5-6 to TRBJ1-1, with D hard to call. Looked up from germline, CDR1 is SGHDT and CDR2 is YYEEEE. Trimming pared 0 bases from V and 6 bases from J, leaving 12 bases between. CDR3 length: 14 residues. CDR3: CASSLGTGRAEAFF. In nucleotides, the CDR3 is TGTGCCAGCAGCTTGGGCACGGGTAGGGCTGAAGCTTTCTTT.

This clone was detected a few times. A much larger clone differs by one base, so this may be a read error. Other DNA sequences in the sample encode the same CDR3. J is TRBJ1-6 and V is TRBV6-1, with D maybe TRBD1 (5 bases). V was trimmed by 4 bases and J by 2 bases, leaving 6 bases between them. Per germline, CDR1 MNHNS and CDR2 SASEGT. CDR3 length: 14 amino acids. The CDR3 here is CASSAGPYNSPLHF. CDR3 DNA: TGTGCCAGCAGTGCAGGGCCCTATAATTCACCCCTCCACTTT.

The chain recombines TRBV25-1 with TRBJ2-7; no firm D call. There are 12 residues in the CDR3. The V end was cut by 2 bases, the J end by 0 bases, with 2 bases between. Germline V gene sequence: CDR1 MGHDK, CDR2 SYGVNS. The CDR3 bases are TGTGCCAGCAGTGAACGCTCCTACGAGCAGTACTTC. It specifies CASSERSYEQYF.

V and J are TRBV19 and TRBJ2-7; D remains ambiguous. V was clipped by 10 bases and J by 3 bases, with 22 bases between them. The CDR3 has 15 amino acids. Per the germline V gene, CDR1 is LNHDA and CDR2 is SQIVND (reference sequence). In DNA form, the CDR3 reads TGTGCCACTAGAAGGAGAAATTTACCCCTCTACGAGCAGTACTTC. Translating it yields CATRRRNLPLYEQYF.

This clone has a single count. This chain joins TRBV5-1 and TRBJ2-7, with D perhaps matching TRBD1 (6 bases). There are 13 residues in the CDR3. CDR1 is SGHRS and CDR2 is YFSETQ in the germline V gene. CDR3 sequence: CSTEAPTRGEQYF. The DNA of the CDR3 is TGCTCGACGGAGGCCCCCACGAGGGGGGAGCAGTACTTC.

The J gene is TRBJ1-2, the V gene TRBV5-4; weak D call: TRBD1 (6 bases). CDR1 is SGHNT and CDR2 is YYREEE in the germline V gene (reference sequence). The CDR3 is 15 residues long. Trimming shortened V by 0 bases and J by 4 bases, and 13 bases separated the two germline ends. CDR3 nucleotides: TGTGCCAGCAGCTTGGCAGGGGATTATTTCTATGGCTACACCTTC. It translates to CASSLAGDYFYGYTF. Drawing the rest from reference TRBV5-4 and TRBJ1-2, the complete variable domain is ETGVTQSPTHLIKTRGQQVTLRCSSQSGHNTVSWYQQALGQGPQFIFQYYREEENGRGNFPPRFSGLQFPNYSSELNVNALELDDSALYLCASSLAGDYFYGYTFGSGTRLTVV.

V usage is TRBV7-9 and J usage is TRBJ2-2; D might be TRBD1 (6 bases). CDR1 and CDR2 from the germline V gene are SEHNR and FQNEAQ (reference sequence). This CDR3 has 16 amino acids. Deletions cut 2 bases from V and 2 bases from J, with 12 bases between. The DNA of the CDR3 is TGTGCCAGCAGCTTAATGGGGGCAACTAACACCGGGGAGCTGTTTTTT. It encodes CASSLMGATNTGELFF.

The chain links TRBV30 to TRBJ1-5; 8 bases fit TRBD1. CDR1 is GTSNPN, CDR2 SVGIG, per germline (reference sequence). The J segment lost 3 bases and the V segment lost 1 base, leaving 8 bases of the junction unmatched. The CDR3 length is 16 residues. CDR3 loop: CAWSATRTGPNQPQHF. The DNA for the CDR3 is TGTGCCTGGAGTGCCACTAGGACAGGGCCCAATCAGCCCCAGCATTTT.

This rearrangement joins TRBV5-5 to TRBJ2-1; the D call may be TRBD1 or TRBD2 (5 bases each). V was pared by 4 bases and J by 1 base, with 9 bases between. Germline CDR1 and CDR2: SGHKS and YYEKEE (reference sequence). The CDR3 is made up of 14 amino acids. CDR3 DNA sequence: TGTGCCAGCAGCCCGGGACCGTCCTACAATGAGCAGTTCTTC. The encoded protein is CASSPGPSYNEQFF.

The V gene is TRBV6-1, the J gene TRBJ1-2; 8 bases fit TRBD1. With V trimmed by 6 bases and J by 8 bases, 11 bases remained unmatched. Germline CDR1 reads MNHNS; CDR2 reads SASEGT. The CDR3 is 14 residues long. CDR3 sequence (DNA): TGTGCCAGCAGGCATACCGGACAGGGACAGGGCTACACCTTC. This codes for CASRHTGQGQGYTF.

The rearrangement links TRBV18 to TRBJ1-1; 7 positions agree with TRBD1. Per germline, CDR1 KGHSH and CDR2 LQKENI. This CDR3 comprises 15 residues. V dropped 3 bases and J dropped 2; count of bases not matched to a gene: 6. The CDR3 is CASSPTGPINTEAFF. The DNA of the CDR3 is TGTGCCAGCTCACCGACAGGGCCGATCAACACTGAAGCTTTCTTT. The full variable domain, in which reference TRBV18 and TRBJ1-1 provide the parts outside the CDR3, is NAGVMQNPRHLVRRRGQEARLRCSPMKGHSHVYWYRQLPEEGLKFMVYLQKENIIDESGMPKERFSAEFPKEGPSILRIQQVVRGDSAAYFCASSPTGPINTEAFFGQGTRLTVV.

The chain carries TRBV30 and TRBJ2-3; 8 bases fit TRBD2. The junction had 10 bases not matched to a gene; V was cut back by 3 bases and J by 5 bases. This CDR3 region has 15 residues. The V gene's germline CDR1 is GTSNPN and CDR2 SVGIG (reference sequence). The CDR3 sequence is CAWSLGIAGIDTQYF. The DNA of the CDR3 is TGTGCCTGGAGCCTCGGGATAGCGGGGATAGATACGCAGTATTTT.

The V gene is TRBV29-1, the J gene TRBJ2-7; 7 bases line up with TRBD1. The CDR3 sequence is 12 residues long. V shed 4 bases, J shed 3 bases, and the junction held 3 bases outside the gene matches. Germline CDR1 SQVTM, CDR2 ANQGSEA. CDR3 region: CSVAQGSYEQYF. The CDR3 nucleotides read TGCAGCGTTGCACAGGGGAGCTACGAGCAGTACTTC.

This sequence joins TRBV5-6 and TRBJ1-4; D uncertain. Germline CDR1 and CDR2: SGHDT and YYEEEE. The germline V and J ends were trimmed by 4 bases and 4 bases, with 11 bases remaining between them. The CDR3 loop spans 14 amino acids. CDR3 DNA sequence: TGTGCCAGCAGCCTCGGGCGATATAATGAAAAACTGTTTTTT. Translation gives CASSLGRYNEKLFF. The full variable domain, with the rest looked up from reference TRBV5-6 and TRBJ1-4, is DAGVTQSPTHLIKTRGQQVTLRCSPKSGHDTVSWYQQALGQGPQFIFQYYEEEERQRGNFPDRFSGHQFPNYSSELNVNALLLGDSALYLCASSLGRYNEKLFFGSGTQLSVL.

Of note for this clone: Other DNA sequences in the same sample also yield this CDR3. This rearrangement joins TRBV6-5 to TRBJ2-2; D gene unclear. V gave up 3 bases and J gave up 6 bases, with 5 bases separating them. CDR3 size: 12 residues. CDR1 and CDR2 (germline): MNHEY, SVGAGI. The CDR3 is CASSYLAGELFF. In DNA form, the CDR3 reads TGTGCCAGCAGTTATCTAGCCGGGGAGCTGTTTTTT.

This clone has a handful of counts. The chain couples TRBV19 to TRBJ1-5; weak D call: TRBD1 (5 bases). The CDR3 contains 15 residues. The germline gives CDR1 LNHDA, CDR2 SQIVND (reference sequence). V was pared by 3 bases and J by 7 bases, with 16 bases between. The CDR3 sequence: CASSIRQGGEQPQHF. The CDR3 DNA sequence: TGTGCCAGTAGTATTAGGCAGGGAGGAGAACAGCCCCAGCATTTT. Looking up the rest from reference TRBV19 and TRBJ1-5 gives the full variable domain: DGGITQSPKYLFRKEGQNVTLSCEQNLNHDAMYWYRQDPGQGLRLIYYSQIVNDFQKGDIAEGYSVSREKKESFPLTVTSAQKNPTAFYLCASSIRQGGEQPQHFGDGTRLSIL.

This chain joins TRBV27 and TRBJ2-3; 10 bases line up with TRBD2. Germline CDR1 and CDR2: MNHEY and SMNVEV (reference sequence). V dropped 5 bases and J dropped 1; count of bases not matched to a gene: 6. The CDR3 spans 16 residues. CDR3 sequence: CASSSGRAKGTDTQYF. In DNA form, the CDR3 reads TGTGCCAGCAGTAGCGGGAGGGCCAAAGGCACAGATACGCAGTATTTT.

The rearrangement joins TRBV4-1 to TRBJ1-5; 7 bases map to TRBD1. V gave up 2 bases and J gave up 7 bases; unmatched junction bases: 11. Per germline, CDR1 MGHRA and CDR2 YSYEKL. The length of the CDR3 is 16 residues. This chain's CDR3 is CASSQRFRGPVQPQHF. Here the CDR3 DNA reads TGCGCCAGCAGCCAAAGGTTTAGGGGGCCCGTGCAGCCCCAGCATTTT.

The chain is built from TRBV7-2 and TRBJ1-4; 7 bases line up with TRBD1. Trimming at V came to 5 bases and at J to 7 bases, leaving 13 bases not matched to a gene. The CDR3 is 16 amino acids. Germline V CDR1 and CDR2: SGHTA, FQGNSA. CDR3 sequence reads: CASSPGGPRGVEKLFF. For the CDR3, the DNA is TGTGCCAGCAGCCCTGGAGGACCCAGGGGGGTTGAAAAACTGTTTTTT.

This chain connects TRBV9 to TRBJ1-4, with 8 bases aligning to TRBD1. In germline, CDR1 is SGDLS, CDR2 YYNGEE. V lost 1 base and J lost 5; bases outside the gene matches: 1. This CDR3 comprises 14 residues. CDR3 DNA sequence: TGTGCCAGCAGCGTACGGGACAGGAATGAAAAACTGTTTTTT. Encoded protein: CASSVRDRNEKLFF.